This T cell receptor beta chain was captured in a study of blood T cell repertoires in COVID-19 (TCRdb year 2020). A note on the overall study: Samples from collaborators originated in the United States, Italy and Spain and spanned both the acute and convalescent phases of COVID-19. Sample metadata almost always included a de-identified subject ID, COVID-19 status, age in years and sex. Samples were obtained from the ongoing ImmuneRACE study (first 160 participants) and from approximately 1,200 subjects provided by 6 global collaborators. The repertoires were released in a freely available public database meant as a resource for research on the immune response to SARS-CoV-2. The dataset comprised deeply sampled blood TCRbeta repertoires from subjects exposed to, actively infected with, or recovered from COVID-19. The prospective study material was composed of cDNA or gDNA derived from T cells, B-cell-depleted T cells, or PBMCs. Where HLA class I and class II types were available, the types were taken from metadata supplied by the sample provider, not from assay-based typing.

Paper-wide results and their limitations: How much clinical and demographic metadata was included differed by source and by participant, and the metadata was provided uncurated.

TCRbeta CDR3 regions were amplified from genomic DNA by means of the immunoSEQ Assay, a bias-controlled multiplex PCR. The published analysis was carried out like this. The number of nucleated cells in each sample was estimated from the amplification of reference gene primers within the assay. To quantify the absolute abundance of each unique TCRbeta CDR3 rearrangement, sequence reads were collapsed and filtered. For each sample, productive Simpson clonality was calculated by taking the square root of Simpson's diversity index across productive rearrangements. TCRdb stores this immuneACCESS table with in-frame sequences only. Part of the clones is absent; in the studies checked, under half of the shortfall reflects unresolved V genes, and no reason is known for the rest. The V and J calls and clone size come from that table; D and trimming were worked out from the DNA. The sample records about 99,000 clones, 82% of which are singletons. About 4.8% of the sample is in the top ten clones.

V lost 4 bases and J lost 3 bases, and the count of bases not matched to a germline gene is 11. The germline V gene sets CDR1 to KGHSH and CDR2 to LQKENI. The CDR3 goes from the cysteine to the phenylalanine over 17 residues. Only the CDR3 part of the read is kept: 51 bases, read in frame from the first base. Turning to this clone: What this receptor recognizes is not known. Base qualities were left out, and no much larger clone turns up one base away.

Whole blood was collected in K2EDTA tubes by collaborating institutions according to the institutions' own protocols. For TCRbeta analysis, collaborator samples were shipped as frozen whole blood, as isolated PBMCs, or as DNA extracted from either sample type. The chain uses TRBV18 and TRBJ2-5; the central 10 bases match TRBD1. The TCR was taken from a man aged 55 to 70 with acute or convalescent COVID-19. The source material was peripheral blood. This receptor has the CDR3 CASSRSRPGTGEETQYF. The DNA sequence is TGTGCCAGCTCACGGAGTAGACCCGGGACAGGGGAAGAGACCCAGTACTTC.